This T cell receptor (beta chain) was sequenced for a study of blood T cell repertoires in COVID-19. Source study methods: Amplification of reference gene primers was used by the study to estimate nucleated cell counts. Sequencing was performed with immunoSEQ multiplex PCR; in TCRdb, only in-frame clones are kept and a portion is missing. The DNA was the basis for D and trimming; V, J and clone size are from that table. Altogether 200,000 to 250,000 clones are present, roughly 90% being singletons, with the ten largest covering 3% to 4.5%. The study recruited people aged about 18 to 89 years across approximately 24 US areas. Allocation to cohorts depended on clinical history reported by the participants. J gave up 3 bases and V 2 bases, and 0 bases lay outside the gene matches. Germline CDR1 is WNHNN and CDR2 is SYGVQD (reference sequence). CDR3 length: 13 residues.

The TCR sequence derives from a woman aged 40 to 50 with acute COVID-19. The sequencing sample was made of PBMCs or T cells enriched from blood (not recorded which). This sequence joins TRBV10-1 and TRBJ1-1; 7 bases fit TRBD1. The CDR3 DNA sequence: TGCGCCAGCAGTGAGACAGGGGACACTGAAGCTTTCTTT. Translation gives CASSETGDTEAFF.